The 31 T cell receptor beta chains presented below share a single source sample, sequenced in a study of OX40 agonist ivuxolimab in advanced cancers. Sequenced by immunoSEQ multiplex PCR; TCRdb stores in-frame clones only, minus some. The sample includes 35,000 to 45,000 clones, about four fifths of them seen just once. The specimen comprised CD4+ or CD8+ T cells sorted from blood, sampled in a trial of the OX40 agonist ivuxolimab. These TCRs come from an adult with an advanced solid tumor such as melanoma, head and neck, liver or kidney cancer.

This clone was seen only a few times. The chain combines TRBV7-9 with TRBJ1-3; TRBD1 might be the D (5 bases). The length of the CDR3 is 14 residues. The V end was cut by 4 bases, the J end by 8 bases, with 15 bases between. Germline lookup yields CDR1 SEHNR and CDR2 FQNEAQ (reference sequence). The CDR3 region is CASSSTDIGDTIYF. The CDR3 nucleotides read TGTGCCAGCAGCTCTACGGACATTGGGGACACCATATATTTT.

The chain has TRBV19 and TRBJ1-1, with D tentatively TRBD1 (5 bases). The germline gives CDR1 LNHDA, CDR2 SQIVND (reference sequence). The CDR3 has 14 residues. V gave up 5 bases and J gave up 4 bases, with 14 bases separating them. The CDR3 is CASSPGGVGTEAFF. The CDR3 nucleotides are TGTGCCAGTAGTCCCGGGGGGGTGGGCACTGAAGCTTTCTTT.

In this sample, this clone turned up once. The J gene is TRBJ2-3, the V gene TRBV9, with a possible D match to TRBD2 (5 bases). CDR1 is SGDLS and CDR2 is YYNGEE in the germline V gene. The ends were cut back, 5 bases at V and 5 bases at J, with 9 bases in the middle. The length of the CDR3 is 12 residues. CDR3 sequence (DNA): TGTGCCAGCAGTCGGGGAGTAGATACGCAGTATTTT. It encodes CASSRGVDTQYF.

The rearrangement links TRBV4-1 to TRBJ1-2; D remains unclear. The CDR3 is 14 residues long. Germline V lookup: CDR1 MGHRA, CDR2 YSYEKL. V was cut by 0 bases and J by 0 bases, with 5 bases left in between. The CDR3 spells CASSQEEANYGYTF. The CDR3 region has the DNA TGCGCCAGCAGCCAAGAGGAAGCTAACTATGGCTACACCTTC.

The rearrangement joins TRBV5-4 to TRBJ2-1; D perhaps matches TRBD1 (6 bases). Trimming shortened V by 9 bases and J by 4 bases, and 14 bases separated the two germline ends. From germline, CDR1 is SGHNT and CDR2 YYREEE (reference sequence). The CDR3 has 13 residues. CDR3 loop: CATGTRSYNEQFF. As DNA, the CDR3 is TGTGCCACGGGGACAAGATCTTACAATGAGCAGTTCTTC.

The chain employs TRBV10-2 and TRBJ2-1, with 8 bases matching TRBD2. The CDR3 totals 15 residues. Germline V gene data show CDR1 as WSHSY and CDR2 as SAAADI. With V trimmed by 4 bases and J by 10 bases, 12 bases remained unmatched. The CDR3 sequence is CASSGASGSIGEQFF. The CDR3 DNA follows: TGCGCCAGCAGTGGGGCTAGCGGGTCGATAGGCGAGCAGTTCTTC.

The V gene is TRBV28, the J gene TRBJ2-2, with 13 bases lining up with TRBD2. The CDR3 length is 19 residues. Germline V gene data show CDR1 as MDHEN and CDR2 as SYDVKM. The ends lost 7 bases at V and 1 base at J; junction bases unmatched: 12. In nucleotides, the CDR3 is TGTGCCAGCACCTCCGCGGGACTAGCGGGACCGTTGAACACCGGGGAGCTGTTTTTT. This gives the protein CASTSAGLAGPLNTGELFF.

V and J are TRBV7-6 and TRBJ1-2, with TRBD1 as a possible D gene (5 bases). This CDR3 spans 13 amino acids. The V gene lost 1 base and the J gene lost 7 bases, with 10 bases spanning the gap. Germline CDR1 reads SGHVS; CDR2 reads FNYEAQ. For the CDR3, the DNA is TGTGCCAGCAGCTTAGTCTCAGGGTTTGGCTACACCTTC. Its translation: CASSLVSGFGYTF.

This clone has a count of ten or more. The chain uses TRBV28 and TRBJ1-5, with a possible D match to TRBD1 (5 bases). V lost 5 bases to trimming and J lost 4 bases, with 15 bases between them. CDR3 length: 15 residues. Germline loops: CDR1 MDHEN, CDR2 SYDVKM. Here the CDR3 reads CASSLLRDLNQPQHF. The CDR3 nucleotides read TGTGCCAGCAGTCTACTCCGGGACTTGAATCAGCCCCAGCATTTT.

V usage is TRBV5-4 and J usage is TRBJ2-1; D not certain. V was clipped by 1 base and J by 5 bases, with 19 bases between them. In germline, CDR1 is SGHNT, CDR2 YYREEE (reference sequence). The CDR3 is 17 residues long. The CDR3 region is CASSLRQLFNRNNEQFF. In nucleotides, the CDR3 is TGTGCCAGCAGCTTGCGACAACTTTTCAATCGCAACAATGAGCAGTTCTTC.

The rearrangement links TRBV28 to TRBJ1-4; weak D call: TRBD1 (6 bases). The CDR3 totals 15 residues. V dropped 6 bases and J dropped 7 bases, with 18 bases sitting between them. Germline loops: CDR1 MDHEN, CDR2 SYDVKM. The CDR3 bases are TGTGCCAGCAGCTCCGCGGGACATCGGATTGAAAAACTGTTTTTT. It yields the protein CASSSAGHRIEKLFF.

V usage is TRBV7-6 and J usage is TRBJ1-2; 7 bases are shared with TRBD1. J was trimmed by 2 bases and V by 2 bases; bases with no gene match: 11. This CDR3 contains 17 residues. Germline V gene sequence: CDR1 SGHVS, CDR2 FNYEAQ. CDR3 amino acids: CASSLQGGLVPNYGYTF. CDR3 nucleotide sequence: TGTGCCAGCAGCTTACAGGGGGGGCTGGTCCCCAACTATGGCTACACCTTC.

The chain employs TRBV6-6 and TRBJ2-3, with D hard to call. This CDR3 comprises 15 residues. CDR1 is MNHNY, CDR2 SVGAGI, per germline (reference sequence). The germline V and J ends were trimmed by 0 bases and 4 bases, with 11 bases remaining between them. The CDR3 nucleotides are TGTGCCAGCAGTTACTCCGGAAATTCGGCAGATACGCAGTATTTT. Translated, it gives CASSYSGNSADTQYF.

The chain employs TRBV4-3 and TRBJ2-7; TRBD2 might be the D (5 bases). V was shortened by 0 bases and J by 0 bases, with 12 bases between the two germline ends. The length of the CDR3 is 16 residues. CDR1 and CDR2 from the germline V gene are LGHNA and YSLEER. CDR3 DNA: TGCGCCAGCAGCCAAGAAAAGGGAGCTGGCTCCTACGAGCAGTACTTC. It is translated as CASSQEKGAGSYEQYF.

This chain links TRBV11-2 with TRBJ2-7; D not resolved. The CDR3 is 14 residues long. The V gene's germline CDR1 is SGHAT and CDR2 FQNNGV. The germline V and J ends were trimmed by 3 bases and 5 bases, with 14 bases remaining between them. The CDR3 nucleotides read TGTGCCAGCAGCTTGGGATCCGCTCCTAACGAGCAGTACTTC. Translating gives CASSLGSAPNEQYF. Drawing the rest from reference TRBV11-2 and TRBJ2-7, the complete variable domain is EAGVAQSPRYKIIEKRQSVAFWCNPISGHATLYWYQQILGQGPKLLIQFQNNGVVDDSQLPKDRFSAERLKGVDSTLKIQPAKLEDSAVYLCASSLGSAPNEQYFGPGTRLTVT.

This chain joins TRBV14 and TRBJ1-1; D might be TRBD1 (5 bases). Per germline, CDR1 SGHDN and CDR2 FVKESK. The V and J ends lost 3 bases and 1 base respectively, with 9 bases between them. The CDR3 spans 14 residues. In DNA form, the CDR3 reads TGTGCCAGCAGCCATAGACAGACGAACACTGAAGCTTTCTTT. It specifies CASSHRQTNTEAFF. Supplemented by reference TRBV14 and TRBJ1-1, the full variable domain reads EAGVTQFPSHSVIEKGQTVTLRCDPISGHDNLYWYRRVMGKEIKFLLHFVKESKQDESGMPNNRFLAERTGGTYSTLKVQPAELEDSGVYFCASSHRQTNTEAFFGQGTRLTVV.

The gene calls are TRBV2 and TRBJ2-7; tentatively, D is TRBD1 or TRBD2 (6 bases each). The CDR3 sequence is 14 residues long. Trimming took off 4 bases at V and 7 bases at J, with 17 bases between the two ends. CDR1 SNHLY and CDR2 FYNNEI come from the germline V gene. In DNA form, the CDR3 reads TGTGCCAGCAGTGGTGGACAAGGGGGGTTGGAGCAGTACTTC. Translated, it gives CASSGGQGGLEQYF.

The chain links TRBV9 to TRBJ2-7; 12 positions agree with TRBD2. In germline, CDR1 is SGDLS, CDR2 YYNGEE. This CDR3 spans 14 amino acids. V lost 3 bases, J lost 6 bases, and 4 bases stayed unmatched. The CDR3 loop is CASSAGLAGPEQYF. For the CDR3, the DNA is TGTGCCAGCAGCGCGGGACTAGCGGGTCCCGAGCAGTACTTC.

This chain joins TRBV28 and TRBJ1-6, with 8 positions matching TRBD1. This CDR3 is built from 18 residues. Germline V gene data show CDR1 as MDHEN and CDR2 as SYDVKM. Losses at the gene ends were 1 base for V and 3 bases for J; bases not matched to a gene: 8. The CDR3 sequence is CASSLSGGGGNYNSPLHF. The CDR3 bases are TGTGCCAGCAGTTTATCAGGGGGCGGGGGCAACTATAATTCACCCCTCCACTTT. The whole variable domain, remainder taken from reference TRBV28 and TRBJ1-6, is DVKVTQSSRYLVKRTGEKVFLECVQDMDHENMFWYRQDPGLGLRLIYFSYDVKMKEKGDIPEGYSVSREKKERFSLILESASTNQTSMYLCASSLSGGGGNYNSPLHFGNGTRLTVT.

The chain links TRBV7-9 to TRBJ1-2; TRBD1 matches 7 bases. The CDR3 has 17 amino acids. From germline, CDR1 is SEHNR and CDR2 FQNEAQ (reference sequence). The V gene end was trimmed by 6 bases and the J gene end by 6 bases; junction bases not matched to a gene: 19. CDR3 protein: CASRRGQTETSTHGYTF. The CDR3 DNA sequence: TGTGCCAGCAGGCGGGGACAGACCGAAACCTCTACGCATGGCTACACCTTC.

The CDR3 sequence is CASTALIGTGESYTF. The DNA of the CDR3 is TGTGCCAGCACCGCCCTTATTGGGACAGGGGAGAGCTACACCTTC. This chain uses TRBV7-9 with TRBJ1-2; 10 bases are a match to TRBD1. This CDR3 has 15 amino acids. Germline CDR1 and CDR2: SEHNR and FQNEAQ (reference sequence). Losses at the gene ends were 7 bases for V and 9 bases for J; bases not matched to a gene: 14.

The chain uses TRBV7-3 and TRBJ1-3; no firm D call. The CDR3 is 14 amino acids. The V end was cut by 5 bases, the J end by 1 base, with 9 bases between. Germline CDR1 is SGHTA and CDR2 is FQGTGA. The CDR3 bases are TGTGCCAGCAGCACACGAGAGTCTGGAAACACCATATATTTT. Translated, it gives CASSTRESGNTIYF. The complete variable domain, with remaining parts taken from reference TRBV7-3 and TRBJ1-3, reads GAGVSQTPSNKVTEKGKYVELRCDPISGHTALYWYRQSLGQGPEFLIYFQGTGAADDSGLPNDRFFAVRPEGSVSTLKIQRTERGDSAVYLCASSTRESGNTIYFGEGSWLTVV.

This rearrangement joins TRBV29-1 to TRBJ2-7; tentative D call: TRBD1 (7 bases). The germline CDR1 and CDR2 sequences are SQVTM and ANQGSEA. CDR3 length equals 13 residues. The V end was cut by 4 bases, the J end by 0 bases, with 10 bases between. CDR3 in DNA: TGCAGCGTTGGGAGGGACAGCTCCTACGAGCAGTACTTC. This codes for CSVGRDSSYEQYF.

The chain links TRBV2 to TRBJ2-7, with a tentative D call TRBD1 (5 bases). The germline gives CDR1 SNHLY, CDR2 FYNNEI. The CDR3 is 12 amino acids. With 6 bases removed from V and 5 bases from J, the gap between germline ends came to 11 bases. CDR3: CASRDITHEQYF. The CDR3 bases are TGTGCCAGCAGGGACATTACCCACGAGCAGTACTTC.

The chain recombines TRBV19 with TRBJ1-2; the match to TRBD1 covers 8 bases. The V segment lost 7 bases and the J segment 3 bases; nucleotides outside the gene matches: 10. This CDR3 has 15 residues. CDR1 LNHDA and CDR2 SQIVND come from the germline V gene (reference sequence). CDR3 coding DNA: TGTGCCAGTATCCCGGGGACAGGTGGGCACTATGGCTACACCTTC. Protein product: CASIPGTGGHYGYTF.

On this clone: The same CDR3 also results from other DNA sequences found in this sample. This chain links TRBV19 with TRBJ2-7; 8 bases match TRBD2. Trimming removed 6 bases from V and 4 bases from J; junction bases left unmatched: 8. CDR1 LNHDA and CDR2 SQIVND come from the germline V gene (reference sequence). The CDR3 covers 14 residues. The CDR3 DNA is TGTGCCAGTAGCTGGAGCGGGAGCGATTACGAGCAGTACTTC. It encodes CASSWSGSDYEQYF.

J is TRBJ1-1 and V is TRBV9; the D gene is possibly TRBD1 (6 bases). This CDR3 comprises 13 residues. Trimming pared 0 bases from V and 10 bases from J, leaving 13 bases between. CDR1 is SGDLS, CDR2 YYNGEE, per germline. CDR3 amino acids: CASSVAHGGSAFF. The CDR3 nucleotides read TGTGCCAGCAGCGTAGCCCACGGGGGCTCAGCTTTCTTT.

This clone was seen more than once but under ten times. The V call is TRBV15, the J call TRBJ1-1; no clear D gene. Looked up from germline, CDR1 is LNHNV and CDR2 is YYDKDF (reference sequence). This CDR3 contains 11 residues. V lost 3 bases and J lost 4, with 3 bases in between. CDR3 region: CATSSITEAFF. The CDR3, as DNA: TGTGCCACCAGCAGTATCACTGAAGCTTTCTTT. Looking up the rest from reference TRBV15 and TRBJ1-1 gives the full variable domain: DAMVIQNPRYQVTQFGKPVTLSCSQTLNHNVMYWYQQKSSQAPKLLFHYYDKDFNNEADTPDNFQSRRPNTSFCFLDIRSPGLGDTAMYLCATSSITEAFFGQGTRLTVV.

This clone was recorded a few times. The genes are TRBV10-3 and TRBJ2-1; possibly TRBD1 or TRBD2 for D (5 bases each). The germline CDR1 and CDR2 sequences are ENHRY and SYGVKD. This CDR3 contains 14 residues. V dropped 0 bases and J dropped 9 bases, with 12 bases sitting between them. The CDR3 bases are TGTGCCATCAGTGAGTCGGGGGAATCGGCTGAGCAGTTCTTC. Its protein product is CAISESGESAEQFF.

This clone turned up a few times. This chain connects TRBV19 to TRBJ2-1; 7 nucleotides align to TRBD1. The germline V gene has CDR1 LNHDA and CDR2 SQIVND (reference sequence). The CDR3 loop spans 14 amino acids. The junction had 10 bases not matched to a gene; V was cut back by 10 bases and J by 4 bases. Here the CDR3 reads CATHTGQPYNEQFF. CDR3 DNA: TGTGCCACCCATACGGGACAGCCTTACAATGAGCAGTTCTTC.

V gene TRBV7-8 combines with J gene TRBJ1-1; maybe TRBD1 (5 bases). Trimming stripped 1 base from V and 7 bases from J, with 10 bases between. The CDR3 has 13 amino acids. Per the germline V gene, CDR1 is SGHVS and CDR2 is FQNEAQ. CDR3: CASSLVQGGEAFF. The CDR3 DNA reads as TGTGCCAGCAGCTTAGTTCAGGGAGGTGAAGCTTTCTTT. The variable domain in full, completed from reference TRBV7-8 and TRBJ1-1, reads GAGVSQSPRYKVAKRGQDVALRCDPISGHVSLFWYQQALGQGPEFLTYFQNEAQLDKSGLPSDRFFAERPEGSVSTLKIQRTQQEDSAVYLCASSLVQGGEAFFGQGTRLTVV.